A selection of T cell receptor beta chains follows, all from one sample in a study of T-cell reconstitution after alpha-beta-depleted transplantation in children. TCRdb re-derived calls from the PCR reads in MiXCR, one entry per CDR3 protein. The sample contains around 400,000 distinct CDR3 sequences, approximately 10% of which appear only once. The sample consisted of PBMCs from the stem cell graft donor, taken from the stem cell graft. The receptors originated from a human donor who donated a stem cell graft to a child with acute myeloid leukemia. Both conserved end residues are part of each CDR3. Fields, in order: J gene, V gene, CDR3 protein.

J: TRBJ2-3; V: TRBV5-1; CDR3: CASSLTAGSTDTQYF
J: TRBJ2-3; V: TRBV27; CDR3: CASRGLAGGRSTDTQYF
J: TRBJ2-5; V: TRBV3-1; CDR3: CASSSMGKTQYF
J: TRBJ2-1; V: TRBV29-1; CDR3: CSVRYEGNEQFF
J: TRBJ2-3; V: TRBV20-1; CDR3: CSARVRGRGLTDTQYF
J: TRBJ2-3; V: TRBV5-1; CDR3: CASSLVVDTDTQYF
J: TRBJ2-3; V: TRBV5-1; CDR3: CASRVSGGPIDTQYF
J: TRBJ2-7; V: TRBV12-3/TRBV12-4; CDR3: CASSSGGAYEQYF
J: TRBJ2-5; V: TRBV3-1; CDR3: CASSQGPVGGGETQYF
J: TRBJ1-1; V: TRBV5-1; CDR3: CASSTGTANPEAFF
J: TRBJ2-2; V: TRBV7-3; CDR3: CASSLSLAGAYTGELFF
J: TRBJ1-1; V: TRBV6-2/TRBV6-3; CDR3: CASSYDPTGVNTEAFF
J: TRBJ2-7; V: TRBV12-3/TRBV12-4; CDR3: CASSYQDRYEQYF
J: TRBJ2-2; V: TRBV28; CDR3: CATKGQGNTGELFF
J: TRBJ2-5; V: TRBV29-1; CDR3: CSVDKLGETQYF
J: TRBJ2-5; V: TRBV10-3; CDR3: CAISAGGPLETQYF
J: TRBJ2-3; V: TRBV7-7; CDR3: CASSLRGGLAGEDTQYF
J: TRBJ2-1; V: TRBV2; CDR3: CASSGGLLYEQFF
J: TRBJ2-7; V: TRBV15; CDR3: CATSRLARGEQYF
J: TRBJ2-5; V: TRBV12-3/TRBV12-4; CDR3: CASSLGATSDQETQYF
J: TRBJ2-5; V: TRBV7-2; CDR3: CASSLLTPGLDGETQYF
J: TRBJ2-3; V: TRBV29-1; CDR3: CSVDGTDFTDTQYF
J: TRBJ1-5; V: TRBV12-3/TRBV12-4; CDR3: CASSFTGPNQPQHF
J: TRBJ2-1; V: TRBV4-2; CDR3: CASTHVGSYNEQFF
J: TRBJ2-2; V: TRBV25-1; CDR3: CASSEVQGNTGELFF
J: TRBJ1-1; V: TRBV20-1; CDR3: CSAREPHRGRGDTEAFF
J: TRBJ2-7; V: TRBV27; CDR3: CASSSPRGSYEQYF
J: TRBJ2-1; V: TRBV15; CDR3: CATSRDWSTSLNEQFF
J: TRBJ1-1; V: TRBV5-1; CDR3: CASSLASAGHTEAFF
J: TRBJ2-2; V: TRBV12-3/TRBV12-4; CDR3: CASSWGQGGTGELFF
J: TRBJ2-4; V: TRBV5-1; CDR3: CASRAVGVGIQYF
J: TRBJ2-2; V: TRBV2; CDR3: CASSLGLAGQTGELFF
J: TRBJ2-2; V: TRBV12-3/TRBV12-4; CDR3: CASRTGSAGELFF
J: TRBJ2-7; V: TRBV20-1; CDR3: CSARDLVVSYEQYF
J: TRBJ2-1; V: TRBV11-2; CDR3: CASSSVAGGAYNEQFF
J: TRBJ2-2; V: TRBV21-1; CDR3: CASSDAAEELFF
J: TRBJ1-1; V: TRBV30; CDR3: CAWSESGNTEAFF
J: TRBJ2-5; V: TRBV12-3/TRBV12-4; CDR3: CASSPEWERGLRETQYF
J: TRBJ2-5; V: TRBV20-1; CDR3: CSARFGLAGGQQETQYF
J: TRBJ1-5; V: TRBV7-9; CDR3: CASSLASSNQPQHF
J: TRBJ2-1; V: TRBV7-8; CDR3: CASSPLGIGSYNEQFF
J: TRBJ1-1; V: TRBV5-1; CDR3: CASSLGTGGENTEAFF
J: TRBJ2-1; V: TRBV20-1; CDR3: CSASSDGNEQFF
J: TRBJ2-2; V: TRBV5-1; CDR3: CASSAGHSNNRGELFF
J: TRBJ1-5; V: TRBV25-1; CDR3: CASRGNSNQPQHF